This entry is about one T cell receptor beta chain. Other nucleotide sequences from this sample produce the same CDR3. The sample comes from a study of T cell responses to AZD1222 COVID-19 vaccine. Study overall: Second doses that came at about 4 or about 12 weeks were put together.

Using immunoSEQ multiplex PCR, the repertoire was profiled, and TCRdb retains in-frame clones only, with some absent. This sample has 75,000 to 90,000 clones, with around 84% found just once. V was shortened by 1 base and J by 7 bases, with 5 bases between the two germline ends. Germline CDR1 LGHDT, CDR2 YNNKEL (reference sequence). This CDR3 has 11 residues. The TCR was taken from an adult in good health. The input for sequencing was peripheral blood, taken on day 0 of AZD1222 vaccination. The rearrangement joins TRBV3-1 (or the pseudogene TRBV3-2) to TRBJ2-7; D is uncertain. The CDR3 DNA sequence: TGTGCCAGCAGCCAAGTGAGGGAGCAGTACTTC. This encodes CASSQVREQYF.